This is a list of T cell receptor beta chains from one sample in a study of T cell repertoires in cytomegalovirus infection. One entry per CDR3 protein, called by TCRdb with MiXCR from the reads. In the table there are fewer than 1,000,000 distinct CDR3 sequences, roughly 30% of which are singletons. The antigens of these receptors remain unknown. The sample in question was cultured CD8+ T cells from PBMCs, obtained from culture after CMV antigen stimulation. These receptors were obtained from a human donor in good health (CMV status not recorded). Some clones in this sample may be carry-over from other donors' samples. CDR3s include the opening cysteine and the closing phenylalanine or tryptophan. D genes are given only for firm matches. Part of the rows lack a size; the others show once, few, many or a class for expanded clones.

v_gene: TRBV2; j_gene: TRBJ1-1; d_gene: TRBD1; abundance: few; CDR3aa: CARDFTGGAGTEAFF; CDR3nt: TGTGCCAGAGATTTTACAGGGGGCGCAGGCACTGAAGCTTTCTTT
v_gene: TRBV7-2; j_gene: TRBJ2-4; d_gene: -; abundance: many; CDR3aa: CASSLDDSGRQKNIQYF; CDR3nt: TGTGCCAGCAGCTTAGACGACAGTGGAAGGCAAAAAAACATTCAGTACTTC
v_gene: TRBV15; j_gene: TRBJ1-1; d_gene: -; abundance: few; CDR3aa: CATSRDGTEAFF; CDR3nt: TGTGCCACCAGCAGAGATGGCACTGAAGCTTTCTTT
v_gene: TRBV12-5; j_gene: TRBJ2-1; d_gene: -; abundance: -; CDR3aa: CASGLVLQGGGEQFF; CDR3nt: TGTGCTAGTGGTTTGGTACTACAGGGAGGAGGTGAGCAGTTCTTC
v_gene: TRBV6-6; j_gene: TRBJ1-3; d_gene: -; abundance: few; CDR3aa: CASSKRGRTSGNTIYF; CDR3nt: TGTGCCAGCAGTAAACGGGGACGGACCTCTGGAAACACCATATATTTT
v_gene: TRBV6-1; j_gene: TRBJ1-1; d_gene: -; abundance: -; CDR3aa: CASSEWGGRANTEAFF; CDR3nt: TGTGCCAGCAGTGAATGGGGGGGCCGGGCGAACACTGAAGCTTTCTTT
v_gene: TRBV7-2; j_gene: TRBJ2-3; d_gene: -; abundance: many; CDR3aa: CASRWKTDTQYF; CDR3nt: TGTGCCAGCAGGTGGAAGACAGATACGCAGTATTTT
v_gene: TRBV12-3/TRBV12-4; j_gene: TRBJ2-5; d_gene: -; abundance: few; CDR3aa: CASGDPNQETQYF; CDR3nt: TGTGCCAGCGGTGACCCAAATCAAGAGACCCAGTACTTC
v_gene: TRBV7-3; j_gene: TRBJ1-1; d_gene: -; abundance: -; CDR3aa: CASSFPPGPAEAFF; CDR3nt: TGTGCCAGCAGCTTCCCCCCGGGCCCTGCTGAAGCTTTCTTT
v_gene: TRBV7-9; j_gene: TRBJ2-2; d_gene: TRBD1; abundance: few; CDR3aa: CASSLLRGQRSPGELFF; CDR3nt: TGTGCCAGCAGCTTACTCCGGGGACAGCGATCGCCCGGGGAGCTGTTTTTT
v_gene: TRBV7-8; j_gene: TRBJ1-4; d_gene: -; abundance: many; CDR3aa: CASSSQSIYTTNEKLFF; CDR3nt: TGTGCCAGCAGCTCGCAGAGTATATATACAACTAATGAAAAACTGTTTTTT
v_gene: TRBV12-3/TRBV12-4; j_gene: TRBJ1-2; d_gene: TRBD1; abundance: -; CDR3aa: CASSLTPPGGNYGYTF; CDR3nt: TGTGCCAGCAGTTTAACGCCACCAGGGGGTAACTATGGCTACACCTTC
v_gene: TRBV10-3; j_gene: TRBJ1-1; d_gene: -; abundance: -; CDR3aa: CAISEQGADTEAFF; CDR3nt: TGTGCCATCAGTGAGCAGGGTGCGGACACTGAAGCTTTCTTT
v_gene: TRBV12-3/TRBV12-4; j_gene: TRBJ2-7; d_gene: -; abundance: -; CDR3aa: CDSSFLTYEQYF; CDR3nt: TGTGACAGCAGTTTCCTTACCTACGAGCAGTACTTC
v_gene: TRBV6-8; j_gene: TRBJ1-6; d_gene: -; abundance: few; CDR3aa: CASSYGADGSPLHF; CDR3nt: TGTGCCAGCAGTTACGGGGCCGATGGTTCACCCCTCCACTTT
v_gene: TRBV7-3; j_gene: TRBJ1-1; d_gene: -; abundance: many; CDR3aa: CASSLHGAWDTEAFF; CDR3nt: TGTGCCAGCAGCTTGCACGGAGCCTGGGACACTGAAGCTTTCTTT
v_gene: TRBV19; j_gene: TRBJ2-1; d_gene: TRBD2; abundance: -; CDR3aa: CASSIAYPTSGVKFGEFF; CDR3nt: TGTGCCAGTAGTATAGCTTACCCGACTAGCGGGGTAAAGTTTGGGGAGTTCTTC
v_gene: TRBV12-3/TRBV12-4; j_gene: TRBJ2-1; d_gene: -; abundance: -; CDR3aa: CASYFRDEQFF; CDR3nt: TGTGCCAGCTACTTTCGCGATGAGCAGTTCTTC
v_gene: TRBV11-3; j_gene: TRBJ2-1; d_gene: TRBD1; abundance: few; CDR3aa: CASSGTVYNEQFF; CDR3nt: TGTGCCAGCAGCGGGACAGTCTACAATGAGCAGTTCTTC
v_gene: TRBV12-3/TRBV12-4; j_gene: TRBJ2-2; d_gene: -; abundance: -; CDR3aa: CASSLAPPGVTGELFF; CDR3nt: TGTGCCAGCAGTTTAGCCCCCCCAGGGGTTACCGGGGAGCTGTTTTTT
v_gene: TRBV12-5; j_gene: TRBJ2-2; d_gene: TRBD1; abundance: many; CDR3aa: CASGETGTGGAEYYTGELFF; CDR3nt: TGTGCTAGTGGTGAAACCGGGACAGGGGGCGCAGAGTATTACACCGGGGAGCTGTTTTTT
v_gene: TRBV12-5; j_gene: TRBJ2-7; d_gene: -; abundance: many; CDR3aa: CASAGMGQGYEQYF; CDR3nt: TGTGCTAGTGCAGGCATGGGGCAGGGCTACGAGCAGTACTTC
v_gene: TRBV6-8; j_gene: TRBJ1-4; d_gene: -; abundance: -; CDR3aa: CASSLSWGKNEKLFF; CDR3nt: TGTGCCAGCAGTCTATCTTGGGGCAAGAATGAAAAACTGTTTTTT
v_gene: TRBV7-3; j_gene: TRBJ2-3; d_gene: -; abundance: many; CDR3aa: CASSLIGGGSDTQYF; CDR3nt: TGTGCCAGCAGCTTAATAGGCGGGGGCTCAGATACGCAGTATTTT
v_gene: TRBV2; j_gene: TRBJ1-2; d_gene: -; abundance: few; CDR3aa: CASIGTGSNYGYTF; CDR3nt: TGTGCCAGCATCGGAACAGGGAGTAACTATGGCTACACCTTC
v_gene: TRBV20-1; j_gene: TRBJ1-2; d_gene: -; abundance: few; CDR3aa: CSARGAGDYGYTF; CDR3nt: TGCAGTGCACGGGGGGCGGGAGACTATGGCTACACCTTC
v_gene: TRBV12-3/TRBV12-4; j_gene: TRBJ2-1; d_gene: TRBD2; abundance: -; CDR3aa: CASSKGGGPGNEQFF; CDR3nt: TGTGCCAGCAGTAAGGGCGGGGGGCCGGGGAATGAGCAGTTCTTC
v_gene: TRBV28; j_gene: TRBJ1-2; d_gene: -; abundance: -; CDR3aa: CASSRTGLMMKYGYTF; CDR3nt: TGTGCCAGCAGTCGTACGGGACTCATGATGAAGTATGGCTACACCTTC
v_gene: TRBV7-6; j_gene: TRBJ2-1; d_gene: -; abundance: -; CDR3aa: CASSPTSGTAASYNEQFF; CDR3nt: TGTGCCAGCAGCCCCACCTCCGGGACGGCGGCTTCCTACAATGAGCAGTTCTTC
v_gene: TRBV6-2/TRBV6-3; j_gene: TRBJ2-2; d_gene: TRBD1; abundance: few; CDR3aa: CASSKRTGDGELFF; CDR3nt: TGTGCCAGCAGTAAACGGACAGGGGATGGGGAGCTGTTTTTT
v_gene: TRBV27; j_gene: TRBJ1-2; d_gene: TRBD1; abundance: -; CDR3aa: CASSFIPGGATNYGYTF; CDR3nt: TGTGCCAGCAGTTTTATTCCAGGGGGTGCGACTAACTATGGCTACACCTTC
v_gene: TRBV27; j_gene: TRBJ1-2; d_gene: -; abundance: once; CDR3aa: CASSLVRETNYGYTF; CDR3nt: TGTGCCAGCAGTTTAGTCAGGGAGACTAACTATGGCTACACCTTC
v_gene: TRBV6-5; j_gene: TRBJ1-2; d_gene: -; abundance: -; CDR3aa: CASKQDNGGYGYTF; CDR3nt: TGTGCCAGCAAGCAGGACAATGGTGGCTATGGCTACACCTTC
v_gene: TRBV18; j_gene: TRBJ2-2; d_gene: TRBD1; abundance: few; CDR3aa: CASSPPPGQEPTGELFF; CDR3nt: TGTGCCAGCTCACCACCACCCGGACAGGAGCCCACCGGGGAGCTGTTTTTT
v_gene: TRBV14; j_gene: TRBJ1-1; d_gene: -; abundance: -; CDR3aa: CASSSSGGVHTEAFF; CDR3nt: TGTGCCAGCAGCTCCTCGGGGGGGGTGCACACTGAAGCTTTCTTT
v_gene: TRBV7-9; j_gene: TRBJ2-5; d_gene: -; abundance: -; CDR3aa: CASSLSGIQETQYF; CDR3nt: TGTGCCAGCAGCTTATCCGGTATTCAAGAGACCCAGTACTTC
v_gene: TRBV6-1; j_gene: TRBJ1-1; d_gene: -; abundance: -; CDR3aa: CASSEAVWAIGMNTEAFF; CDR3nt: TGTGCCAGCAGTGAAGCGGTCTGGGCTATAGGGATGAACACTGAAGCTTTCTTT
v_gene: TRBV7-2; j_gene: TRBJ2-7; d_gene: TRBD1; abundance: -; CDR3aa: CASSIGQGVIYEQYF; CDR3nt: TGTGCCAGCAGTATCGGACAGGGGGTAATCTACGAGCAGTACTTC
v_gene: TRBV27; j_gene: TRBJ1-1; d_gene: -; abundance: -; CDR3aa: CASSFGEGSEAFF; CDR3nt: -
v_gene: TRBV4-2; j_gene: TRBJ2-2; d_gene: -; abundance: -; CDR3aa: CASSQQGGGTYSNTGELFF; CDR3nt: TGTGCCAGCAGCCAACAAGGTGGGGGGACATACTCGAACACCGGGGAGCTGTTTTTT
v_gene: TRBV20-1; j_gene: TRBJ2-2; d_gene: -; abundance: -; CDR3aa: CSASPRGRTNTGELFF; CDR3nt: TGCAGTGCTAGCCCCCGGGGGCGGACGAACACCGGGGAGCTGTTTTTT
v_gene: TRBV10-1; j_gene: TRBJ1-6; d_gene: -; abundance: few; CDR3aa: CASSAGQISPLHF; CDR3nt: TGCGCCAGCAGTGCGGGACAAATATCACCCCTCCACTTT
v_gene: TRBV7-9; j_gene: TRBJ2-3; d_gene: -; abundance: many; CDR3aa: CASSLAGQRYPADTQYF; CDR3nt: TGTGCCAGCAGCTTAGCCGGCCAGCGCTACCCCGCCGATACGCAGTATTTT
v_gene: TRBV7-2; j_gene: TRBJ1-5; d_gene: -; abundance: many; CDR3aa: CAIFGGGKQPQHF; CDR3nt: TGTGCCATCTTCGGTGGGGGTAAGCAGCCCCAGCATTTT
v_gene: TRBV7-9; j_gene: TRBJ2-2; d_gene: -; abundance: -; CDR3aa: CVSRTENTGELFF; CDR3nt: TGTGTCAGCAGAACAGAGAACACCGGGGAGCTGTTTTTT
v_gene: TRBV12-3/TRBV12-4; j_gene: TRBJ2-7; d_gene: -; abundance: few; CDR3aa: CASSSSRLEQYF; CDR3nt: TGTGCCAGCAGTTCCTCTAGGCTTGAGCAGTACTTC
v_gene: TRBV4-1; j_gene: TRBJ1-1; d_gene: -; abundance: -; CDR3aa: CASSQAPMNTEAFF; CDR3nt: TGCGCCAGCAGCCAAGCCCCGATGAACACTGAAGCTTTCTTT
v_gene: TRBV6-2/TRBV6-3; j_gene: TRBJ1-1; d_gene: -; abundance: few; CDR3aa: CASNRGMNTEAFF; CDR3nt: TGTGCCAGCAACCGTGGAATGAACACTGAAGCTTTCTTT
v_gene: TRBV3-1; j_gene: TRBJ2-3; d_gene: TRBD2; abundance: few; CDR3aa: CASSQDQLSGGIIDTQYF; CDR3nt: TGTGCCAGCAGCCAAGACCAACTTAGCGGGGGGATAATAGATACGCAGTATTTT